One and the same sample provided the 32 T cell receptor beta chains below, sequenced in a study of T cell responses to AZD1222 COVID-19 vaccine. Profiled with immunoSEQ multiplex PCR; TCRdb holds only in-frame clones, not every one. The sample lists about 120,000 clones, roughly 91% seen once, with less than 6% in the top ten. Sequenced here: peripheral blood, sampled 28 days after the second AZD1222 dose. The source of these receptors is an adult who received the AZD1222 COVID-19 vaccine.

The chain uses TRBV11-2 and TRBJ1-1, with D possibly TRBD1 on 5 matching bases. CDR3 length: 15 residues. V lost 5 bases and J 0 bases, leaving 13 bases between the germline ends. Looked up from germline, CDR1 is SGHAT and CDR2 is FQNNGV. The CDR3 DNA reads TGTGCCAGCAGCAAATCCGGGACGGTGAACACTGAAGCTTTCTTT. Amino acid sequence: CASSKSGTVNTEAFF.

This chain uses TRBV18 with TRBJ1-2; D is perhaps TRBD1 (5 bases). Trimming left V 5 bases short and J 6 bases short, with 16 bases between. Germline V lookup: CDR1 KGHSH, CDR2 LQKENI. CDR3 length: 14 amino acids. The CDR3 spells CASSSQGRGDGYTF. In DNA, the CDR3 is TGTGCCAGCTCATCTCAGGGAAGGGGCGATGGCTACACCTTC. The full variable domain, its missing parts supplied by reference TRBV18 and TRBJ1-2, is NAGVMQNPRHLVRRRGQEARLRCSPMKGHSHVYWYRQLPEEGLKFMVYLQKENIIDESGMPKERFSAEFPKEGPSILRIQQVVRGDSAAYFCASSSQGRGDGYTFGSGTRLTVV.

The rearrangement links TRBV7-9 to TRBJ2-7; tentatively, D is TRBD1 (6 bases). The CDR3 totals 14 residues. V lost 3 bases and J lost 7, with 16 bases in between. CDR1 SEHNR and CDR2 FQNEAQ come from the germline V gene (reference sequence). CDR3 in amino acids: CASSLLSRDKEQYF. For the CDR3, the DNA is TGTGCCAGCAGCTTGCTAAGCCGGGACAAGGAGCAGTACTTC.

The J gene is TRBJ2-7, the V gene TRBV9, with a possible D match to TRBD1 (6 bases). Germline V gene data show CDR1 as SGDLS and CDR2 as YYNGEE. V shed 5 bases and J shed 0 bases, with 15 bases lying between them. This CDR3 is 15 amino acids long. CDR3: CASRGPGQSSYEQYF. The CDR3 nucleotides are TGTGCCAGCAGGGGCCCTGGACAGAGCTCCTACGAGCAGTACTTC.

The chain recombines TRBV6-2 or TRBV6-3 with TRBJ2-3; D gene ambiguous. V lost 6 bases to trimming and J lost 2 bases, with 15 bases between them. CDR1 and CDR2 (germline): MNHEY, SVGEGT. There are 15 residues in the CDR3. CDR3 residues: CASSPRRPSTDTQYF. The CDR3 DNA is TGTGCCAGCAGCCCAAGACGTCCCTCCACAGATACGCAGTATTTT.

This rearrangement joins TRBV19 to TRBJ1-1, with no clear D. This CDR3 comprises 14 residues. Germline V gives CDR1 LNHDA, CDR2 SQIVND (reference sequence). V was cut by 2 bases and J by 1 base, with 8 bases left in between. The CDR3 reads CASSITVGNTEAFF. Written as DNA, the CDR3 is TGTGCCAGTAGTATAACAGTCGGGAACACTGAAGCTTTCTTT. The variable domain in full, with the rest retrieved from reference TRBV19 and TRBJ1-1, is DGGITQSPKYLFRKEGQNVTLSCEQNLNHDAMYWYRQDPGQGLRLIYYSQIVNDFQKGDIAEGYSVSREKKESFPLTVTSAQKNPTAFYLCASSITVGNTEAFFGQGTRLTVV.

V is TRBV5-6 and J is TRBJ2-7; 9 nucleotides align to TRBD1. The CDR3 is 14 residues long. The germline V gene encodes CDR1 SGHDT and CDR2 YYEEEE. V gave up 7 bases and J gave up 1 base; unmatched junction bases: 6. The CDR3 sequence is CASGQGFPSYEQYF. For the CDR3, the DNA is TGTGCCAGCGGACAGGGGTTCCCATCCTACGAGCAGTACTTC. Supplemented by reference TRBV5-6 and TRBJ2-7, the full variable domain reads DAGVTQSPTHLIKTRGQQVTLRCSPKSGHDTVSWYQQALGQGPQFIFQYYEEEERQRGNFPDRFSGHQFPNYSSELNVNALLLGDSALYLCASGQGFPSYEQYFGPGTRLTVT.

The chain recombines TRBV7-8 with TRBJ1-6; TRBD1 is a possible D gene (6 bases). The CDR3 is 19 residues long. From germline, CDR1 is SGHVS and CDR2 FQNEAQ. Trimming took off 5 bases at V and 0 bases at J, with 20 bases between the two ends. Written as DNA, the CDR3 is TGTGCCAGCAGCCACATAAGGACAGAGATTAGCTCCTATAATTCACCCCTCCACTTT. Protein product: CASSHIRTEISSYNSPLHF. Full variable domain (missing parts from reference TRBV7-8 and TRBJ1-6): GAGVSQSPRYKVAKRGQDVALRCDPISGHVSLFWYQQALGQGPEFLTYFQNEAQLDKSGLPSDRFFAERPEGSVSTLKIQRTQQEDSAVYLCASSHIRTEISSYNSPLHFGNGTRLTVT.

For the CDR3, the DNA is TGTGCCAGCAGCTCCCGTCGTAGGGGGTCGGCCTATGGCTACACCTTC. Translating it yields CASSSRRRGSAYGYTF. The chain carries TRBV5-6 and TRBJ1-2; D may be TRBD1 (6 bases). Germline V gene sequence: CDR1 SGHDT, CDR2 YYEEEE. The CDR3 consists of 16 residues. The V end was cut by 3 bases, the J end by 4 bases, with 19 bases between.

The V gene is TRBV6-5, the J gene TRBJ1-1; possibly TRBD1 for D (6 bases). Trimming shortened V by 8 bases and J by 10 bases, and 20 bases separated the two germline ends. CDR1 is MNHEY and CDR2 is SVGAGI in the germline V gene. The CDR3 runs 13 residues. Here the CDR3 DNA reads TGTGCCAGCCAACTTGACAGGTTCGGCCGAGCTTTCTTT. Protein product: CASQLDRFGRAFF.

In this sample, this clone turned up a few times. The rearrangement joins TRBV19 to TRBJ2-1; TRBD2 aligns across 9 bases. The J segment lost 5 bases and the V segment lost 4 bases, leaving 6 bases of the junction unmatched. The CDR3 length is 15 residues. Germline loops: CDR1 LNHDA, CDR2 SQIVND (reference sequence). The CDR3 DNA is TGTGCCAGTAGTAGTAGCGGGAGAATGCACAATGAGCAGTTCTTC. Residues: CASSSSGRMHNEQFF.

This clone was seen a single time. The chain joins TRBV6-2 or TRBV6-3 to TRBJ1-2; weak D call: TRBD1 (6 bases). Trimming took 6 bases from V and 6 from J, leaving 20 bases between them. Germline CDR1 and CDR2: MNHEY and SVGEGT. This CDR3 has 15 amino acids. CDR3 nucleotide sequence: TGTGCCAGCAGCCCAAAAATAACAGGGATTCATGGCTACACCTTC. It encodes CASSPKITGIHGYTF.

The chain links TRBV6-5 to TRBJ1-6, with 8 positions matching TRBD1. V was pared by 3 bases and J by 10 bases, with 11 bases of the junction left unmatched. The CDR3 sequence is 16 residues long. The germline V gene encodes CDR1 MNHEY and CDR2 SVGAGI. Here the CDR3 DNA reads TGTGCCAGCAGTTATCTAGGACAGGGTGTTGGCTCACCCCTCCACTTT. This gives the protein CASSYLGQGVGSPLHF.

The chain couples TRBV5-5 to TRBJ2-1; 13 nucleotides align to TRBD2. Germline-derived CDR1 and CDR2 are SGHKS and YYEKEE (reference sequence). Unmatched junction bases numbered 8, after V lost 2 bases and J lost 9 bases. The CDR3 has 16 amino acids. The CDR3 sequence: CASSFITSGGATEQFF. CDR3 coding DNA: TGTGCCAGCAGCTTCATTACTAGCGGGGGGGCCACTGAGCAGTTCTTC.

This clone came up once. This chain uses TRBV19 with TRBJ1-1; D is ambiguous. V was pared by 9 bases and J by 0 bases, with 14 bases between. The CDR3 covers 14 residues. Germline V gives CDR1 LNHDA, CDR2 SQIVND (reference sequence). This chain's CDR3 is CASASALMNTEAFF. The CDR3 nucleotides are TGTGCCAGCGCATCGGCATTAATGAACACTGAAGCTTTCTTT.

V usage is TRBV29-1 and J usage is TRBJ2-7, with no clear D. V was pared by 4 bases and J by 2 bases, with 9 bases between. This CDR3 has 12 residues. The germline CDR1 and CDR2 sequences are SQVTM and ANQGSEA. The CDR3 reads CSVVIGTYEQYF. CDR3 DNA sequence: TGCAGCGTTGTCATTGGAACCTACGAGCAGTACTTC.

The J gene is TRBJ1-1, the V gene TRBV3-1 (or the pseudogene TRBV3-2); tentative D call: TRBD1 (6 bases). V lost 4 bases and J 0 bases, leaving 9 bases between the germline ends. Germline CDR1 and CDR2: LGHDT and YNNKEL (reference sequence). The CDR3 has 14 amino acids. CDR3 DNA: TGTGCCAGCAGCCTAGGGGGGATGAACACTGAAGCTTTCTTT. Protein: CASSLGGMNTEAFF.

This chain connects TRBV4-3 to TRBJ1-2, with D uncertain. V was trimmed by 0 bases and J by 3 bases, leaving 8 bases between them. Germline V gene data show CDR1 as LGHNA and CDR2 as YSLEER. The CDR3 loop spans 14 amino acids. The CDR3 loop is CASSQEWEYYGYTF. CDR3 coding DNA: TGCGCCAGCAGCCAAGAGTGGGAATACTATGGCTACACCTTC.

The sample holds one count of this clone. The V call is TRBV10-1, the J call TRBJ2-7, with D maybe TRBD1 (6 bases). The CDR3 consists of 13 residues. V was trimmed by 5 bases and J by 6 bases, leaving 14 bases between them. Per germline, CDR1 WNHNN and CDR2 SYGVQD (reference sequence). The CDR3 DNA reads TGCGCCAGCAGTTTGACAGGTTTTAGCGAGCAGTACTTC. It translates to CASSLTGFSEQYF.

CDR3 coding DNA: TGTGCCAGCAGCTTAAGCGGGAGGAACACTGAAGCTTTCTTT. It is translated as CASSLSGRNTEAFF. The chain couples TRBV7-9 to TRBJ1-1; D ambiguous. Trimming removed 2 bases at V and 1 base at J, with 8 bases between. This CDR3 spans 14 amino acids. The germline V gene has CDR1 SEHNR and CDR2 FQNEAQ (reference sequence).

The chain recombines TRBV7-6 with TRBJ2-7, with 8 bases identical to TRBD2. With V trimmed by 1 base and J by 3 bases, 8 bases remained unmatched. Germline-derived CDR1 and CDR2 are SGHVS and FNYEAQ. The CDR3 consists of 16 residues. CDR3 bases: TGTGCCAGCAGCTTAGAGCCAGCGGGGGAACTCTACGAGCAGTACTTC. This translates into CASSLEPAGELYEQYF.

The CDR3 protein is CASSHQGSPNQPQHF. The CDR3 nucleotides read TGCGCCAGCAGCCATCAAGGATCGCCCAATCAGCCCCAGCATTTT. The chain combines TRBV4-1 with TRBJ1-5; no clear D. CDR1 and CDR2 (germline): MGHRA, YSYEKL. This CDR3 is 15 amino acids long. Trimming stripped 3 bases from V and 3 bases from J, with 12 bases between.

The chain combines TRBV1 with TRBJ1-2; whether TRBD1, the table's D call, matches the DNA was not checked. TRBV1 is reported as a pseudogene. CDR3 size: 19 residues. The CDR3 sequence is CTSSQDSRGRTKGAYGYTF. The CDR3 nucleotides read TGCACCAGCAGCCAAGATTCCAGGGGGCGTACCAAGGGCGCCTATGGCTACACCTTC.

The CDR3 loop is CASSEGIVNTEAFF. The CDR3 region has the DNA TGTGCCAGTTCTGAGGGGATAGTTAACACTGAAGCTTTCTTT. The genes are TRBV5-6 and TRBJ1-1; possible D gene TRBD1, 5 bases. The germline CDR1 and CDR2 sequences are SGHDT and YYEEEE. This CDR3 region has 14 residues. Trimming stripped 8 bases from V and 2 bases from J, with 16 bases between.

The chain recombines TRBV3-1 (or the pseudogene TRBV3-2) with TRBJ2-5, with D hard to call. The CDR3 consists of 16 residues. Trimming stripped 1 base from V and 5 bases from J, with 17 bases between. CDR1 is LGHDT, CDR2 YNNKEL, per germline (reference sequence). CDR3 DNA sequence: TGTGCCAGCAGCCAAGTATCGGGCGGTCTATCGGAGACCCAGTACTTC. Protein sequence: CASSQVSGGLSETQYF.

The chain employs TRBV3-1 (or the pseudogene TRBV3-2) and TRBJ2-5; unclear D gene. V lost 4 bases and J lost 4, with 16 bases in between. The CDR3 is made up of 15 amino acids. Germline loops: CDR1 LGHDT, CDR2 YNNKEL (reference sequence). The CDR3 DNA sequence: TGTGCCAGCAGCCCTACCCACGAAGTCGCAGAGACCCAGTACTTC. As protein: CASSPTHEVAETQYF.

CDR3 residues: CASSEFANSPLHF. For the CDR3, the DNA is TGTGCCAGCAGTGAGTTTGCCAATTCACCCCTCCACTTT. V and J are TRBV25-1 and TRBJ1-6; D remains unclear. This CDR3 region has 13 residues. V was pared by 3 bases and J by 7 bases, with 7 bases between. Germline values: CDR1 MGHDK, CDR2 SYGVNS.

The V gene is TRBV20-1, the J gene TRBJ2-5, with no clear D. Germline CDR1 DFQATT, CDR2 SNEGSKA (reference sequence). The CDR3 is 11 residues long. V lost 3 bases, J lost 5 bases, and 7 bases lay in between. The CDR3 region is CSASSGETQYF. In DNA form, the CDR3 reads TGCAGTGCTAGTAGTGGGGAGACCCAGTACTTC.

The chain joins TRBV12-3 or TRBV12-4 to TRBJ1-2; perhaps TRBD1 as D (5 bases). This CDR3 is built from 11 residues. V shed 10 bases and J shed 8 bases, with 14 bases lying between them. For the CDR3, the DNA is TGTGCCACCCGGGGGTATGGGGGCTACACCTTC. This translates into CATRGYGGYTF.

This rearrangement joins TRBV10-3 to TRBJ2-7; D ambiguous. Trimming removed 3 bases from V and 2 bases from J, with 14 bases in between. This CDR3 has 15 amino acids. CDR1 and CDR2 (germline): ENHRY, SYGVKD. In DNA, the CDR3 is TGTGCCATCAGTGATAACCCGGGCCCGACCTACGAGCAGTACTTC. Translated: CAISDNPGPTYEQYF.

This clone appeared a few times. CDR3 residues: CASSRQGANQPQHF. Here the CDR3 DNA reads TGCGCCAGCAGCCGACAGGGCGCCAATCAGCCCCAGCATTTT. The chain is built from TRBV4-1 and TRBJ1-5; 7 bases line up with TRBD1. This CDR3 comprises 14 residues. V shed 4 bases, J shed 3 bases, and the junction held 3 bases outside the gene matches. Germline lookup yields CDR1 MGHRA and CDR2 YSYEKL.

The J gene is TRBJ2-1, the V gene TRBV3-1 (or the pseudogene TRBV3-2), with 7 bases matching TRBD2. Germline CDR1 LGHDT, CDR2 YNNKEL (reference sequence). V trimming: 1 base; J trimming: 7 bases; junction bases outside the gene matches: 10. This CDR3 is built from 16 residues. The CDR3 DNA is TGTGCCAGCAGCCAAGTGCGCGGGAGAGATAGGAATGAGCAGTTCTTC. Amino acids: CASSQVRGRDRNEQFF.